These T cell receptor beta chains were read from a single sample in a study of response to subunit inactivated influenza vaccine. TCRdb reprocessed the RT-PCR reads with MiXCR, giving one entry per CDR3 protein. This sample has approximately 500,000 distinct CDR3 sequences, with approximately 24% found just once. The same sample was also studied in work on T cells expressing NK-cell markers.

The input for sequencing was CD4+ T cells sorted from PBMCs, taken 11 to 12 days after vaccination. These receptors were obtained from a man in his forties or fifties who received an inactivated influenza vaccine. Both conserved end residues are part of each CDR3. D genes are given only for firm matches. Not all rows give a size; the values are once, few, many and, for expanded clones, a class.

clone_size j_call d_call v_call cdr3_nt cdr3_aa
NA TRBJ2-7 NA TRBV2 TGTGCCAGCAGTCGACAGGTCGAGCAGTACTTC CASSRQVEQYF
NA TRBJ1-2 TRBD1 TRBV4-1 TGCGCCAGCAGCGCTCGGACAGGGGACAACTATGGCTACACCTTC CASSARTGDNYGYTF
few TRBJ2-5 TRBD1 TRBV5-1 TGCGCCAGCAGCCCCGCGGGACAGGGGGGAGAGACCCAGTACTTC CASSPAGQGGETQYF
few TRBJ2-7 NA TRBV12-3/TRBV12-4 TGTGCCAGCAGTTTCCCAGGGCTGGGGGAGCAGTACTTC CASSFPGLGEQYF
NA TRBJ2-5 NA TRBV6-5 TGTGCCAGCAGTATACAGGGAGAGACCCAGTACTTC CASSIQGETQYF
few TRBJ2-5 NA TRBV29-1 TGCAGCGTTGATTTACAAGGGGATGGGGAGACCCAGTACTTC CSVDLQGDGETQYF
few TRBJ1-2 TRBD1 TRBV18 TGTGCCAGCTCACCGAAACAGGGGAACTATGGCTACACCTTC CASSPKQGNYGYTF
NA TRBJ1-4 NA TRBV19 TGTGCCAGTAGTGTACGGACAACAACTAATGAAAAACTGTTTTTT CASSVRTTTNEKLFF
NA TRBJ2-5 NA TRBV20-1 TGCAGTGCTGCCGTTATTGGACAGCAAGAGACCCAGTACTTC CSAAVIGQQETQYF
NA TRBJ1-3 NA TRBV7-2 TGTGCCAGCAGCTTAGGGAACTCTGGAAACACCATATATTTT CASSLGNSGNTIYF
few TRBJ1-4 TRBD1 TRBV20-1 TGCAGTGCAGATCGAAGGGGGACAGACAATGAAAAACTGTTTTTT CSADRRGTDNEKLFF
NA TRBJ1-5 NA TRBV6-1 TGTGCCAGCACCCGGGACCCCGACGGTACTCCCCAGCATTTT CASTRDPDGTPQHF
NA TRBJ2-7 NA TRBV6-5 TGTGCCAGCAGTTACTCGGCGTTCAACCAATACGAGCAGTACTTC CASSYSAFNQYEQYF
few TRBJ1-2 NA TRBV24-1 TGTGCCACCAGTCCCTCGGGTACTAACTATGGCTACACCTTC CATSPSGTNYGYTF
many TRBJ2-3 NA TRBV5-6 TGTGCCAGCAGAACCTGGGCGAACACAGATACGCAGTATTTT CASRTWANTDTQYF
few TRBJ2-3 NA TRBV4-1 TGCGCCAGCAGCCATCGATGGGGGGCAAACCCCACAGATACGCAGTATTTT CASSHRWGANPTDTQYF
NA TRBJ2-2 TRBD1 TRBV11-2 TGTGCCAGCAGACCTAGAAGCCTGTTTTACGGGGCCGGACAGGGGCCCACCGGGGAGCTGTTTTTT CASRPRSLFYGAGQGPTGELFF
few TRBJ2-3 NA TRBV7-9 TGTGCCAGCAGCTTACCCGGGGGCATTACAGATACGCAGTATTTT CASSLPGGITDTQYF
NA TRBJ1-2 TRBD1 TRBV20-1 TGCAGTGCTAGAAACAGGGGGTCCTATGGCTACACCTTC CSARNRGSYGYTF
many TRBJ2-7 TRBD1 TRBV12-3/TRBV12-4 TGTGCCAGCAGCCGAGGACAGGCTATGGCCGAGCAGTACTTC CASSRGQAMAEQYF
NA TRBJ1-5 NA TRBV29-1 TGCAGCGTTGAAGTCAATAGCAATCAGCCCCAGCATTTT CSVEVNSNQPQHF
few TRBJ2-7 TRBD1 TRBV5-1 TGCGCCAGCAGCAAAGGACAGGGATATTACTACGAGCAGTACTTC CASSKGQGYYYEQYF
NA TRBJ2-7 NA TRBV4-3 TGCGCCAGCAGCCAAGATTTAGGGAGGGAGCAGTACTTC CASSQDLGREQYF
NA TRBJ1-3 NA TRBV7-7 TGTGCCAGCATGTTAGACGGGGCTTTGACAAACACCATATATTTT CASMLDGALTNTIYF
NA TRBJ1-1 NA TRBV5-1 TGCGCCAGCAGCTTGGCCGTGGGTACTGAAGCTTTCTTT CASSLAVGTEAFF
few TRBJ2-2 NA TRBV5-1 TGCGCCAGCAGCTTGGAGGACACGAACACCGGGGAGCTGTTTTTT CASSLEDTNTGELFF
few TRBJ2-2 NA TRBV7-9 TGTGCCAGCAGCTTAATCGCGAGGCGCGGGGAGCTGTTTTTT CASSLIARRGELFF
many TRBJ2-4 TRBD1 TRBV5-1 TGCGCCAGCAGCTCTGGACAGGGAGGCAAAAACATTCAGTACTTC CASSSGQGGKNIQYF
many TRBJ2-5 NA TRBV29-1 TGCAGCGGAGGGACGTTTAAAGAGACCCAGTACTTC CSGGTFKETQYF
NA TRBJ2-7 NA TRBV12-3/TRBV12-4 TGTGCCAGCAGCCGCTGGGGGGACGAGCAGTACTTC CASSRWGDEQYF
few TRBJ2-5 TRBD2 TRBV24-1 TGTGCCACCAGTGAACGGGGACTAGCGGGAGTTAGGGAGACCCAGTACTTC CATSERGLAGVRETQYF
many TRBJ2-5 NA TRBV12-3/TRBV12-4 TGTGCCAGCAGTTTCTCGGGGTTGGAGACCCAGTACTTC CASSFSGLETQYF
NA TRBJ1-5 TRBD1 TRBV6-2/TRBV6-3 TGTGCCAGCAGTTACGGGACAGTAAGTTATCAGCCCCAGCATTTT CASSYGTVSYQPQHF
once TRBJ2-7 TRBD2 TRBV4-2 TGTGCCAGCAGCCAAGCTTCACTAGCGGGAACCTACGAGCAGTACTTC CASSQASLAGTYEQYF
NA TRBJ1-3 TRBD1 TRBV9 TGTGCCAGCAGCGCAGGGACAGGGACTGGAAACACCATATATTTT CASSAGTGTGNTIYF
many TRBJ2-7 NA TRBV10-3 TGTGCCATCGGGGGACCTCCTTTCTACGAGCAGTACTTC CAIGGPPFYEQYF
NA TRBJ1-2 NA TRBV3-1 TGTGCCAGCAGCAAAGACAGGCTCTATGGCTACACCTTC CASSKDRLYGYTF
NA TRBJ2-7 NA TRBV20-1 TGCAGTGCTAGTTTGCAGTCCTACGAGCAGTACTTC CSASLQSYEQYF
NA TRBJ2-5 NA TRBV12-3/TRBV12-4 TGTGCCAGCAACCTTGGGGGCCAAGAGACCCAGTACTTC CASNLGGQETQYF
NA TRBJ1-1 NA TRBV29-1 TGCAGCGTCGACCGGACGGGAGACACTGAAGCTTTCTTT CSVDRTGDTEAFF
NA TRBJ1-3 NA TRBV6-5 TGTGCCAGCAGTTACTCGAACAGGGTCTCTGGAAACACCATATATTTT CASSYSNRVSGNTIYF